Presented here are 2 T cell receptor beta chains from one specimen sequenced in a study of OX40 agonist ivuxolimab in advanced cancers. TCRdb keeps only in-frame clones here, not all; method: immunoSEQ multiplex PCR. The data contain about 110,000 clones, 75% to 95% of them singletons. The specimen comprised CD4+ or CD8+ T cells sorted from blood, sampled in a trial of the OX40 agonist ivuxolimab. All receptors derive from an adult with an advanced solid tumor such as melanoma, head and neck, liver or kidney cancer.

V gene TRBV6-5 combines with J gene TRBJ2-2, with TRBD1 identical over 7 bases. The CDR3 spans 16 residues. Germline assignment: CDR1 MNHEY and CDR2 SVGAGI. J was trimmed by 0 bases and V by 0 bases; bases with no gene match: 1. The CDR3 DNA is TGTGCCAGCAGTTACTCCGGGACAGCGAACACCGGGGAGCTGTTTTTT. Translation gives CASSYSGTANTGELFF.

The chain combines TRBV6-1 with TRBJ2-7, with TRBD1 matching 7 bases. Per germline, CDR1 MNHNS and CDR2 SASEGT. This CDR3 spans 13 amino acids. V shed 5 bases, J shed 2 bases, and the junction held 3 bases outside the gene matches. The CDR3: CASSRGTAYEQYF. Written as DNA, the CDR3 is TGTGCCAGCAGTAGAGGGACAGCCTACGAGCAGTACTTC.